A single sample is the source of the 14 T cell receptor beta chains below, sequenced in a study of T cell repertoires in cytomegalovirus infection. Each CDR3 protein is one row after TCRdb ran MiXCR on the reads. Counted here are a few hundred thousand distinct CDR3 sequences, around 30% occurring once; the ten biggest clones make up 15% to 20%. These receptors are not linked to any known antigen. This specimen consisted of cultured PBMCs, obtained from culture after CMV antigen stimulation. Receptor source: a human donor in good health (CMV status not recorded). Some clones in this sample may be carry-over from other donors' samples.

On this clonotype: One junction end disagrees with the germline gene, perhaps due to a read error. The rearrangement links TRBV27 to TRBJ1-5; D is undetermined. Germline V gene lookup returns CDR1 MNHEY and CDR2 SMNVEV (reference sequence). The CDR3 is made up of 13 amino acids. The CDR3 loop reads CASSFLPYQPQLF. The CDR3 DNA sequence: TGTGCCAGCAGTTTTTTGCCCTATCAGCCCCAGCTTTTT.

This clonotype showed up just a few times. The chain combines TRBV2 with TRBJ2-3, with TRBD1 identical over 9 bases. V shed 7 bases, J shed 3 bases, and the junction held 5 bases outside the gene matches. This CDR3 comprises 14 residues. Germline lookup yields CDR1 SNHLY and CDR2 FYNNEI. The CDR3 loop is CASIEDRGTDTQYF. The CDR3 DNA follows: TGTGCCAGCATCGAGGACAGGGGAACAGATACGCAGTATTTT. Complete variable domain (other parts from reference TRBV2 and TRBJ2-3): EPEVTQTPSHQVTQMGQEVILRCVPISNHLYFYWYRQILGQKVEFLVSFYNNEISEKSEIFDDQFSVERPDGSNFTLKIRSTKLEDSAMYFCASIEDRGTDTQYFGPGTRLTVL.

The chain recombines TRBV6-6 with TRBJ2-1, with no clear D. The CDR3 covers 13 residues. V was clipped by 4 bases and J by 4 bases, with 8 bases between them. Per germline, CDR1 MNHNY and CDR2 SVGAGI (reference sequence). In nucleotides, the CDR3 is TGTGCCAGCAGTTTTGAACAATACAATGAGCAGTTCTTC. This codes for CASSFEQYNEQFF.

The CDR3 nucleotides are TGTGCCAGCAGCTCAGTTGGCGGGACCACCTACGAGCAGTACTTC. Translated: CASSSVGGTTYEQYF. V usage is TRBV7-2 and J usage is TRBJ2-7; TRBD2 might be the D (6 bases). Germline lookup yields CDR1 SGHTA and CDR2 FQGNSA. V dropped 4 bases and J dropped 2 bases, with 15 bases sitting between them. The CDR3 loop spans 15 amino acids.

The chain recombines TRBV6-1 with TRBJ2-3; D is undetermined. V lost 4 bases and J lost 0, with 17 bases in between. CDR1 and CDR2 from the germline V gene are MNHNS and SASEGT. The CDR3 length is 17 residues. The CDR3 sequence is CASSAIARPVSTDTQYF. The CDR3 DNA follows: TGTGCCAGCAGTGCCATCGCCCGGCCTGTCAGCACAGATACGCAGTATTTT.

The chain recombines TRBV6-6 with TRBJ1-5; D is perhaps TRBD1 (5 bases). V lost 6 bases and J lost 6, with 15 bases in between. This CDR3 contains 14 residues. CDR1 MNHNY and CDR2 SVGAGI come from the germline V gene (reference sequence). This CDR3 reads CASRLRQTGQPQHF. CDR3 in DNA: TGTGCCAGCAGGCTTAGACAGACCGGTCAGCCCCAGCATTTT.

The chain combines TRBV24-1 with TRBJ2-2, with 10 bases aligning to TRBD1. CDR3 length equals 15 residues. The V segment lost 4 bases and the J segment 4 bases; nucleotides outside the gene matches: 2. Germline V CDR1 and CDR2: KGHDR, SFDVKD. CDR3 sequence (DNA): TGTGCCACCAGTGACCGGACAGGGGGCACCGGGGAGCTGTTTTTT. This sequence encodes CATSDRTGGTGELFF.

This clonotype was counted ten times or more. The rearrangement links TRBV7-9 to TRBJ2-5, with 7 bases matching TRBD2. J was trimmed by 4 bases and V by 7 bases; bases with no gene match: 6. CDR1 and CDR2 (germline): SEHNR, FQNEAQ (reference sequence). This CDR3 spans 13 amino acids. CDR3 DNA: TGTGCCAGCACAACTAGCGCGGGAGAGACCCAGTACTTC. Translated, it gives CASTTSAGETQYF.

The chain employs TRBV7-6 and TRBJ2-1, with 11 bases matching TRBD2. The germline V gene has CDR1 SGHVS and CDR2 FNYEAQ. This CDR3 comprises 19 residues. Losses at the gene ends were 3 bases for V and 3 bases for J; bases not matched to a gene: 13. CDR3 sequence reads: CASSLGTSGPTAHYNEQFF. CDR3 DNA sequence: TGTGCCAGCAGCTTGGGGACTAGCGGCCCCACGGCTCACTACAATGAGCAGTTCTTC.

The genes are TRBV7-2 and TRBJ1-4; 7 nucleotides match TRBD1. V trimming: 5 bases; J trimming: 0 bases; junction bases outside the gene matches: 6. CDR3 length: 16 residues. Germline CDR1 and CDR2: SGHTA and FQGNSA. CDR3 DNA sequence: TGTGCCAGCAGCCGGGGGACAGTTGCAACTAATGAAAAACTGTTTTTT. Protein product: CASSRGTVATNEKLFF.

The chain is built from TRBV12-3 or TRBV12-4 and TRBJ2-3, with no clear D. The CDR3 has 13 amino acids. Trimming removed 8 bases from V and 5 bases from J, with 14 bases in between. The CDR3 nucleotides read TGTGCCAGCGGGTTCCCGCATGGAGATACGCAGTATTTT. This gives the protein CASGFPHGDTQYF.

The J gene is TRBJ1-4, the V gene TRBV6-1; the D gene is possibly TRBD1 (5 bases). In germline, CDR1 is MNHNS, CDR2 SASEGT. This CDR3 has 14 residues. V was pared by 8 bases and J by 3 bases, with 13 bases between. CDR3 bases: TGTGCCAGCCGGGCAGGGTGGGCTAATGAAAAACTGTTTTTT. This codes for CASRAGWANEKLFF.

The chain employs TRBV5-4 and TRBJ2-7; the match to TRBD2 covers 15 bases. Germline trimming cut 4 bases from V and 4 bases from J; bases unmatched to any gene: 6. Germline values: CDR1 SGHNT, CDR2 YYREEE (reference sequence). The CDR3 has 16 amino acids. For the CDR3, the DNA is TGTGCCAGCAGCCCGGGAGGGACTAGCGGGAGGTACGAGCAGTACTTC. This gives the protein CASSPGGTSGRYEQYF.

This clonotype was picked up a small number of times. DNA of the CDR3: TGTGCCAGCAGCTTCTCAGGGGACGCCATGACCCAGTACTTC. Amino acids: CASSFSGDAMTQYF. The chain joins TRBV7-8 to TRBJ2-5; perhaps TRBD1 as D (6 bases). The length of the CDR3 is 14 residues. V shed 3 bases and J shed 7 bases, with 15 bases lying between them. Germline CDR1 and CDR2: SGHVS and FQNEAQ.